These 21 T cell receptor beta chains were all obtained from the same sample, sequenced in a study of neurological immune-mediated disorders (dated by TCRdb to the late 2010s). Receptors were amplified or captured by 5' RACE. TCRdb shows the sequencer as Illumina HiSeq 2500. Through fastp at Q25 and MiXCR, TCRdb rebuilt clones from the public reads, retaining in-frame beta chains. One record per CDR3 amino acid sequence lists the most common genes and DNA. The sample table holds under 90,000 distinct CDR3 sequences, of which around 9.9% were seen once. The ten largest make up approximately 1.5% of the sample. The specimen sequenced was PBMCs. Source of these receptors: a man aged 50 to 60 in good health.

The sample holds many counts of this clonotype. The chain employs TRBV7-2 and TRBJ2-3; the D is unclear. V was clipped by 1 base and J by 2 bases, with 13 bases between them. Germline V gives CDR1 SGHTA, CDR2 FQGNSA. The CDR3 runs to 16 residues. The CDR3 sequence: CASSLGAHGPTDTQYF. The CDR3 region has the DNA TGTGCCAGCAGCTTAGGAGCACACGGCCCCACAGATACGCAGTATTTT.

This clonotype was recorded at least ten times. The CDR3 bases are TGTGCCACCAGCCTAAACCAGGGAACTGAAGCTTTCTTT. Translating it yields CATSLNQGTEAFF. J is TRBJ1-1 and V is TRBV24-1, with D perhaps matching TRBD1 (5 bases). CDR3 size: 13 residues. Trimming took off 7 bases at V and 5 bases at J, with 13 bases between the two ends. The germline V gene has CDR1 KGHDR and CDR2 SFDVKD.

Many counts were recorded for this clonotype. The chain is built from TRBV5-1 and TRBJ2-7; the D gene is possibly TRBD2 (7 bases). The length of the CDR3 is 15 residues. CDR1 is SGHRS, CDR2 YFSETQ, per germline. V lost 3 bases and J 0 bases, leaving 13 bases between the germline ends. As DNA, the CDR3 is TGCGCCAGCAGCTCTCAAGGGGGGGGCTCCTACGAGCAGTACTTC. Its translation: CASSSQGGGSYEQYF.

A note on this clonotype: A much larger clone differs by one base, so this may be a read error. The chain is built from TRBV7-7 and TRBJ2-1; D perhaps matches TRBD2 (5 bases). The germline V gene has CDR1 SSHAT and CDR2 FNYEAQ (reference sequence). CDR3 length equals 15 residues. V shed 1 base and J shed 3 bases, with 10 bases lying between them. The CDR3 spells CASSLEGRGYNEQFF. CDR3 sequence (DNA): TGTGCCAGCAGCTTAGAAGGACGGGGCTACAATGAGCAGTTCTTC.

This clonotype was recorded many times. This sequence joins TRBV5-1 and TRBJ2-1; TRBD2 aligns across 8 bases. The CDR3 length is 14 residues. Germline CDR1 SGHRS, CDR2 YFSETQ. V lost 4 bases and J lost 2; bases outside the gene matches: 2. The CDR3 DNA reads TGCGCCAGCAGCCCGACTAGCGCCTACAATGAGCAGTTCTTC. It codes for CASSPTSAYNEQFF.

This clonotype occurred many times. CDR3 nucleotides: TGCGCCAGCAGCTTGGGACAGGGGCCGACGAACACCGGGGAGCTGTTTTTT. It encodes CASSLGQGPTNTGELFF. V is TRBV5-1 and J is TRBJ2-2; 8 nucleotides align to TRBD1. V lost 0 bases to trimming and J lost 0 bases; unmatched junction nucleotides: 4. The CDR3 consists of 17 residues. CDR1 and CDR2 (germline): SGHRS, YFSETQ.

There are many counts of this clonotype. The J gene is TRBJ1-4, the V gene TRBV6-1; D unresolved. Trimming removed 6 bases from V and 7 bases from J, with 12 bases in between. The CDR3 runs to 13 residues. Germline lookup yields CDR1 MNHNS and CDR2 SASEGT. The CDR3 DNA follows: TGTGCCAGCAGACCAACCTTGGGTGAAAAACTGTTTTTT. Its protein is CASRPTLGEKLFF.

This clonotype was counted many times. The chain combines TRBV7-2 with TRBJ2-1, with D perhaps being TRBD1 or TRBD2 (5 bases each). Deletions cut 9 bases from V and 0 bases from J, with 12 bases between. The CDR3 consists of 14 residues. Germline V gives CDR1 SGHTA, CDR2 FQGNSA. In nucleotides, the CDR3 is TGTGCCAGTACCCGGGGCGCCTCCTACAATGAGCAGTTCTTC. Protein sequence: CASTRGASYNEQFF.

Notes on this clonotype: This may stem from a read error, because a much larger clone lies one nucleotide away. V is TRBV9 and J is TRBJ2-2; 9 nucleotides match TRBD1. Trimming removed 4 bases from V and 5 bases from J; junction bases left unmatched: 9. The CDR3 contains 16 residues. Germline-derived CDR1 and CDR2 are SGDLS and YYNGEE. The CDR3 protein is CASSRQVTGGTGELFF. DNA for the CDR3: TGTGCCAGCAGCCGGCAGGTGACAGGGGGAACCGGGGAGCTGTTTTTT.

A remark on this clonotype: A much larger clone sits a single nucleotide away, making a read error possible. The CDR3 does not close with the conserved phenylalanine or tryptophan, likely indicating a read error. V and J are TRBV7-2 and TRBJ2-1; no clear D gene. Per the germline V gene, CDR1 is SGHTA and CDR2 is FQGNSA. With 1 base removed from V and 7 bases from J, the gap between germline ends came to 11 bases. CDR3 length equals 14 residues. The CDR3 is CASSLDHSRNEQFL. In DNA form, the CDR3 reads TGTGCCAGCAGCTTAGATCATAGCAGGAATGAGCAGTTCCTC.

This chain uses TRBV20-1 with TRBJ2-7; 9 positions match TRBD1. Trimming removed 6 bases from V and 5 bases from J; junction bases left unmatched: 14. Germline V gives CDR1 DFQATT, CDR2 SNEGSKA (reference sequence). The CDR3 has 15 residues. As DNA, the CDR3 is TGCAGTGCCCGGTGGGCGGGACAGGGAGTCCACGAGCAGTACTTC. Translating gives CSARWAGQGVHEQYF.

This clonotype was picked up many times. The V gene is TRBV20-1, the J gene TRBJ2-3, with no clear D. CDR1 and CDR2 (germline): DFQATT, SNEGSKA (reference sequence). Trimming shortened V by 3 bases and J by 6 bases, and 10 bases separated the two germline ends. This CDR3 comprises 12 residues. The CDR3 DNA follows: TGCAGTGCTAGGGAGTATTCGGATACGCAGTATTTT. Residues: CSAREYSDTQYF.

This clonotype came up many times. This chain uses TRBV29-1 with TRBJ2-1; 7 nucleotides match TRBD2. This CDR3 spans 14 amino acids. In germline, CDR1 is SQVTM, CDR2 ANQGSEA. V gave up 7 bases and J gave up 8 bases; unmatched junction bases: 14. The CDR3 nucleotides read TGCAGCGCTGCCGGGACTAATAATAACGATGAGCAGTTCTTC. This encodes CSAAGTNNNDEQFF.

This clonotype was picked up many times. The chain joins TRBV7-9 to TRBJ2-5, with TRBD1 as a possible D gene (6 bases). The ends were cut back, 5 bases at V and 5 bases at J, with 12 bases in the middle. Germline lookup yields CDR1 SEHNR and CDR2 FQNEAQ (reference sequence). There are 13 residues in the CDR3. CDR3 protein: CASSPGQIETQYF. The CDR3 nucleotides read TGTGCCAGCAGCCCCGGACAGATCGAGACCCAGTACTTC.

Many counts were recorded for this clonotype. The chain joins TRBV29-1 to TRBJ2-4; weak D call: TRBD1 (6 bases). V lost 3 bases and J 3 bases, leaving 9 bases between the germline ends. Germline lookup yields CDR1 SQVTM and CDR2 ANQGSEA. The CDR3 covers 13 residues. CDR3 DNA sequence: TGCAGCGTTGAGGGGGCAGGCAAAAACATTCAGTACTTC. It specifies CSVEGAGKNIQYF.

This clonotype was detected ten times or more. J is TRBJ2-2 and V is TRBV12-3 or TRBV12-4; 8 bases map to TRBD2. This CDR3 is 16 amino acids long. V shed 3 bases, J shed 6 bases, and the junction held 9 bases outside the gene matches. The CDR3 DNA reads TGTGCCAGCAGTTTTCCACTAGCGGTGTCTCCCGGGGAGCTGTTTTTT. It codes for CASSFPLAVSPGELFF.

This clonotype was counted ten times or more. V gene TRBV7-9 combines with J gene TRBJ2-5; TRBD1 or TRBD2 may be the D gene (6 bases each). Trimming removed 1 base at V and 3 bases at J, with 12 bases between. The CDR3 is made up of 15 amino acids. Germline V gene data show CDR1 as SEHNR and CDR2 as FQNEAQ (reference sequence). This CDR3 is CASSLVGGREETQYF. The CDR3, as DNA: TGTGCCAGCAGCTTAGTCGGGGGCCGGGAAGAGACCCAGTACTTC.

This clonotype was counted many times. The V and J genes are TRBV29-1 and TRBJ2-2, with D uncertain. The CDR3 runs 13 residues. Deletions cut 6 bases from V and 0 bases from J, with 8 bases between. Germline assignment: CDR1 SQVTM and CDR2 ANQGSEA. CDR3 protein: CSVLFPNTGELFF. CDR3 bases: TGCAGCGTGCTCTTCCCGAACACCGGGGAGCTGTTTTTT.

Many counts were recorded for this clonotype. The CDR3 sequence is CASSVRQGRDEKLFF. The CDR3, as DNA: TGTGCCAGCAGTGTAAGACAGGGCCGGGATGAAAAACTGTTTTTT. The chain carries TRBV25-1 and TRBJ1-4, with 7 nucleotides matching TRBD1. V lost 4 bases to trimming and J lost 6 bases; unmatched junction nucleotides: 8. This CDR3 has 15 residues. Germline assignment: CDR1 MGHDK and CDR2 SYGVNS.

This clonotype has at least ten counts. This chain links TRBV20-1 with TRBJ2-5; no clear D gene. This CDR3 is built from 15 residues. Germline values: CDR1 DFQATT, CDR2 SNEGSKA (reference sequence). V was shortened by 3 bases and J by 7 bases, with 21 bases between the two germline ends. In DNA form, the CDR3 reads TGCAGTGCTAGGTGGTTAGCTGGTATACCTGGGACCCAGTACTTC. It yields the protein CSARWLAGIPGTQYF.

This clonotype was detected ten times or more. This chain uses TRBV7-2 with TRBJ1-2, with a weak D call TRBD1 (5 bases). Germline lookup yields CDR1 SGHTA and CDR2 FQGNSA. V was pared by 5 bases and J by 2 bases, with 12 bases between. CDR3 size: 14 residues. CDR3 nucleotides: TGTGCCAGCAGCCGGGACCGCGGAAACTATGGCTACACCTTC. This encodes CASSRDRGNYGYTF.